One and the same sample provided the 11 T cell receptor beta chains below, sequenced in a study of neurological immune-mediated disorders. One entry per CDR3 protein, called by TCRdb with MiXCR from the 5' RACE reads. Counted here are roughly 48,000 distinct CDR3 sequences, approximately 12% occurring once; the ten biggest clones make up approximately 10%. The time point is: longitudinal time-point 3. Sequencing input: PBMCs. All receptors derive from a male donor with HTLV-1-associated myelopathy (HAM/TSP).

This clonotype was counted ten times or more. The V and J genes are TRBV21-1 and TRBJ2-3; the table's D call TRBD2 went unverified against the DNA. TRBV21-1 is a listed pseudogene. The CDR3 is 20 amino acids. The CDR3 loop is CASSIPGEGLAGPSTDTQYF. The CDR3 nucleotides are TGTGCCAGCAGCATACCGGGGGAGGGACTAGCGGGCCCTAGCACAGATACGCAGTATTTT.

This rearrangement joins TRBV9 to TRBJ2-3, with 8 positions matching TRBD1. Germline trimming cut 4 bases from V and 2 bases from J; bases unmatched to any gene: 15. The CDR3 has 18 amino acids. Looked up from germline, CDR1 is SGDLS and CDR2 is YYNGEE. The CDR3 loop is CASSIRKGGQALTDTQYF. CDR3 sequence (DNA): TGTGCCAGCAGCATTAGGAAAGGGGGACAGGCCCTCACAGATACGCAGTATTTT.

With respect to this clonotype: Being one base from a much bigger clone, this may be a read error. The gene calls are TRBV7-8 and TRBJ1-5; tentative D call: TRBD1 (5 bases). The length of the CDR3 is 14 residues. Trimming pared 5 bases from V and 5 bases from J, leaving 13 bases between. Germline CDR1 is SGHVS and CDR2 is FQNEAQ. In DNA, the CDR3 is TGTGCCAGCAGCCCTAGCCGGACATATCAGCCCCAGCATTTT. Translated: CASSPSRTYQPQHF.

The sample holds many counts of this clonotype. This chain uses TRBV7-9 with TRBJ1-1; D call uncertain. The V gene lost 1 base and the J gene lost 7 bases, with 7 bases spanning the gap. The germline gives CDR1 SEHNR, CDR2 FQNEAQ (reference sequence). This CDR3 region has 12 residues. The chain's CDR3 is CASSLVADEAFF. In nucleotides, the CDR3 is TGTGCCAGCAGCTTAGTAGCAGATGAAGCTTTCTTT. The whole variable domain, filled in from reference TRBV7-9 and TRBJ1-1, reads DTGVSQNPRHKITKRGQNVTFRCDPISEHNRLYWYRQTLGQGPEFLTYFQNEAQLEKSRLLSDRFSAERPKGSFSTLEIQRTEQGDSAMYLCASSLVADEAFFGQGTRLTVV.

In its sample, this clonotype was seen many times. The CDR3 coding sequence is TGTGCCAGCAGTTTGGGGTACAGGGGGTACGAGCAGTACTTC. It translates to CASSLGYRGYEQYF. The J gene is TRBJ2-7, the V gene TRBV28; 8 bases agree with TRBD1. CDR1 and CDR2 from the germline V gene are MDHEN and SYDVKM. This CDR3 comprises 14 residues. V was clipped by 3 bases and J by 4 bases; unmatched bases: 5.

The rearrangement links TRBV6-5 to TRBJ1-1; 9 bases line up with TRBD1. Germline V gene data show CDR1 as MNHEY and CDR2 as SVGAGI. CDR3 length equals 11 residues. V lost 5 bases to trimming and J lost 11 bases; unmatched junction nucleotides: 3. CDR3 region: CASSEGTGAFF. The CDR3 bases are TGTGCCAGCAGTGAAGGGACAGGGGCTTTCTTT.

This clonotype occurred many times. The CDR3, as DNA: TGTGCCAGCAGCCGGTGGGCAGGGATGGAGTATGGCTACACCTTC. Translated: CASSRWAGMEYGYTF. The chain carries TRBV5-4 and TRBJ1-2; D is possibly TRBD1 (5 bases). Per germline, CDR1 SGHNT and CDR2 YYREEE (reference sequence). V dropped 4 bases and J dropped 5 bases, with 18 bases sitting between them. This CDR3 has 15 amino acids.

This clonotype was found many times. This CDR3 is CASSLMGLAGGRIAGELFF. The CDR3 nucleotides are TGTGCCAGCAGCTTGATGGGACTAGCGGGGGGGAGGATCGCCGGGGAGCTGTTTTTT. The chain links TRBV7-2 to TRBJ2-2, with 16 positions matching TRBD2. CDR1 is SGHTA, CDR2 FQGNSA, per germline. CDR3 length: 19 residues. The trim removed 3 bases at V and 6 bases at J, leaving 10 bases unmatched.

This clonotype was observed many times. The rearrangement joins TRBV6-6 to TRBJ2-1; 7 bases match TRBD1. The CDR3 consists of 14 residues. The ends lost 6 bases at V and 7 bases at J; junction bases unmatched: 9. Germline CDR1 and CDR2: MNHNY and SVGAGI (reference sequence). This chain's CDR3 is CASRLDRVGNEQFF. The DNA for the CDR3 is TGTGCCAGCAGACTAGACAGGGTCGGGAATGAGCAGTTCTTC.

This clonotype was recorded many times. The chain has TRBV6-1 and TRBJ2-3; D is unresolved. Germline assignment: CDR1 MNHNS and CDR2 SASEGT. Trimming left V 6 bases short and J 6 bases short, with 13 bases between. CDR3 size: 13 residues. The CDR3 loop is CASRRSSPDTQYF. The CDR3 DNA follows: TGTGCCAGCAGACGGTCCTCTCCGGATACGCAGTATTTT.

This clonotype showed up just a few times. V usage is TRBV12-3 or TRBV12-4 and J usage is TRBJ2-7; D call uncertain. The V end was cut by 3 bases, the J end by 2 bases, with 11 bases between. This CDR3 has 14 amino acids. The CDR3 spells CASSLVNAAYEQYF. CDR3 in DNA: TGTGCCAGCAGTTTGGTAAACGCGGCCTACGAGCAGTACTTC.